These 15 T cell receptor beta chains share one sample of origin, sequenced in a study of CD8 T cells in ankylosing spondylitis. Using its own MiXCR run on the 5' RACE reads, TCRdb lists one record per CDR3 protein. The sample records about 220,000 distinct CDR3 sequences, about 10% being singletons. Sequenced sample: blood, either unsorted or a sorted T cell fraction (not recorded which). The source of these receptors is a male donor with ankylosing spondylitis or in good health (not recorded which).

Written as DNA, the CDR3 is TGTGCCAGCAGCCCCCGGTTGGGGGGCGCTTCCCAAGAGACCCAGTACTTC. Residues: CASSPRLGGASQETQYF. The rearrangement joins TRBV5-5 to TRBJ2-5, with D perhaps TRBD1 or TRBD2 (6 bases each). CDR3 length equals 17 residues. Trimming shortened V by 4 bases and J by 1 base, and 20 bases separated the two germline ends. The germline V gene has CDR1 SGHKS and CDR2 YYEKEE (reference sequence).

This clonotype was recorded at least ten times. J is TRBJ1-2 and V is TRBV9, with TRBD1 as a possible D gene (6 bases). Looked up from germline, CDR1 is SGDLS and CDR2 is YYNGEE. V was trimmed by 4 bases and J by 4 bases, leaving 14 bases between them. This CDR3 contains 14 residues. CDR3 sequence reads: CASSSRTESYGYTF. The CDR3 bases are TGTGCCAGCAGCTCTAGGACAGAAAGCTATGGCTACACCTTC.

This clonotype has more than one count but fewer than ten. This chain uses TRBV29-1 with TRBJ2-1; 9 bases agree with TRBD2. CDR1 is SQVTM and CDR2 is ANQGSEA in the germline V gene. The CDR3 consists of 14 residues. The ends lost 7 bases at V and 10 bases at J; junction bases unmatched: 14. The CDR3 DNA reads as TGCAGCGGCGGGGGGGTAGCGGGGCCACAGGAGCAGTTCTTC. Translated, it gives CSGGGVAGPQEQFF.

This clonotype has just a few counts. This chain connects TRBV27 to TRBJ2-5, with TRBD1 identical over 8 bases. Germline values: CDR1 MNHEY, CDR2 SMNVEV (reference sequence). The CDR3 consists of 15 residues. Trimming cost V 8 bases and J 5 bases; bases outside gene matches: 13. In DNA form, the CDR3 reads TGTGCCAGCGCTCTGAAGGCAGGGGGCCTGGAGACCCAGTACTTC. Amino acids: CASALKAGGLETQYF.

Note on this clonotype: Its ends do not fully match the called genes, so a read error is possible. This chain uses TRBV18 with TRBJ2-1; TRBD2 is a possible D gene (5 bases). The CDR3 has 15 amino acids. Germline V gene data show CDR1 as KGHSH and CDR2 as LQKENI. The DNA of the CDR3 is TGTGCCAACTCACCGGAACTAGGGACCTACAATGAGCAGTTCTTC. Encoded protein: CANSPELGTYNEQFF.

In DNA, the CDR3 is TGTGCCAGCAGTTTTTTTCGGGTCTCCCGTCAGCTCACAGATACGCAGTATTTT. Translated: CASSFFRVSRQLTDTQYF. The rearrangement links TRBV28 to TRBJ2-3; D unresolved. CDR1 is MDHEN, CDR2 SYDVKM, per germline. CDR3 size: 18 residues. Deletions cut 3 bases from V and 2 bases from J, with 21 bases between.

The chain carries TRBV12-3 or TRBV12-4 and TRBJ1-1; D perhaps matches TRBD1 (6 bases). Trimming left V 6 bases short and J 6 bases short, with 14 bases between. CDR3 size: 13 residues. This chain's CDR3 is CASSEGGGPEAFF. The CDR3 DNA reads TGTGCCAGCAGCGAAGGTGGGGGGCCTGAAGCTTTCTTT.

This clonotype has ten or more counts. The chain recombines TRBV6-5 with TRBJ1-3, with D maybe TRBD1 (6 bases). Trimming took 1 base from V and 4 from J, leaving 14 bases between them. The germline V gene has CDR1 MNHEY and CDR2 SVGAGI. The CDR3 has 16 residues. CDR3: CASSYFTGAGGNTIYF. CDR3 DNA: TGTGCCAGCAGTTACTTTACGGGGGCTGGCGGAAACACCATATATTTT.

The chain uses TRBV7-8 and TRBJ1-1, with D possibly being TRBD1 (6 bases). From germline, CDR1 is SGHVS and CDR2 FQNEAQ. The CDR3 spans 15 residues. The germline V and J ends were trimmed by 4 bases and 4 bases, with 16 bases remaining between them. The CDR3 spells CASSSTGTSVTEAFF. CDR3 bases: TGTGCCAGCAGCTCAACCGGGACATCGGTCACTGAAGCTTTCTTT.

This clonotype was seen ten or more times. The chain has TRBV5-1 and TRBJ2-5; D assignment may be TRBD1 or TRBD2 (5 bases each). The V end was cut by 3 bases, the J end by 3 bases, with 9 bases between. The V gene's germline CDR1 is SGHRS and CDR2 YFSETQ. The CDR3 extends over 13 amino acids. The CDR3 region is CASSSGPEETQYF. CDR3 DNA: TGCGCCAGCAGCTCGGGACCTGAAGAGACCCAGTACTTC.

A remark on this clonotype: A read error may produce the germline difference seen at one junction end. The chain combines TRBV20-1 with TRBJ1-2; 8 nucleotides match TRBD1. The CDR3 has 17 amino acids. Germline V gene data show CDR1 as DFQATT and CDR2 as SNEGSKA (reference sequence). Here the CDR3 DNA reads TGCTGTGCTAGAGGGCCGGGACAGGAGCTAGGCGTTTATGCCTACACCTTC. Translating gives CCARGPGQELGVYAYTF.

This clonotype was detected many times. The chain combines TRBV28 with TRBJ2-7, with D hard to call. CDR3 length equals 11 residues. V lost 5 bases to trimming and J lost 3 bases, with 5 bases between them. Germline V lookup: CDR1 MDHEN, CDR2 SYDVKM. The CDR3 nucleotides read TGTGCCAGCAGTGCATACTACGAGCAGTACTTC. Translation gives CASSAYYEQYF.

This clonotype appeared many times. The rearrangement uses TRBV9 and TRBJ2-3, with TRBD2 matching 8 bases. The CDR3 has 15 amino acids. V lost 3 bases to trimming and J lost 6 bases; unmatched junction nucleotides: 9. Germline V gene data show CDR1 as SGDLS and CDR2 as YYNGEE. The CDR3 region has the DNA TGTGCCAGCAGCGCCGGGGGGGAGATCTCTGATACGCAGTATTTT. It codes for CASSAGGEISDTQYF.

This chain connects TRBV25-1 to TRBJ2-3; D is unclear. The CDR3 is 14 amino acids. V lost 8 bases and J 5 bases, leaving 17 bases between the germline ends. Per germline, CDR1 MGHDK and CDR2 SYGVNS. The CDR3 region is CASPPLWVRDTQYF. The CDR3 DNA sequence: TGTGCCAGCCCCCCCTTGTGGGTCCGAGATACGCAGTATTTT.

This clonotype was seen ten or more times. The chain couples TRBV12-3 or TRBV12-4 to TRBJ1-2; 7 bases map to TRBD1. The CDR3 extends over 13 amino acids. After removal of 4 bases from V and 5 bases from J, the junction contained 4 bases not matched to a gene. The CDR3 here is CASSSGGQYGYTF. CDR3 coding DNA: TGTGCCAGCAGTTCAGGGGGACAGTATGGCTACACCTTC.